Shown below are 3 T cell receptor beta chains from a single sample sequenced in a study of molecular identifiers for immune sequencing clone quantification. TCRdb re-analysed the PCR reads in MiXCR, keeping a single row per CDR3 protein. Among 600,000 to 650,000 distinct CDR3 sequences listed, approximately 20% were seen once. The source material was naive CD8+ T cells from blood, with Jurkat cell RNA spiked in. Subset reported: FACS-sorted CD8+CD4-CCR7+CD45RA+ naive T cells. Receptors were obtained from a human donor in good health. Some libraries in this study had Jurkat cell RNA spiked in.

At least ten counts were recorded for this clonotype. The rearrangement joins TRBV13 to TRBJ2-1; TRBD2 agrees at 13 bases. This CDR3 region has 15 residues. Per the germline V gene, CDR1 is PRHDT and CDR2 is FYEKMQ (reference sequence). J was trimmed by 9 bases and V by 4 bases; bases with no gene match: 6. CDR3 residues: CASSSGLAGVSEQFF. In DNA form, the CDR3 reads TGTGCCAGCAGCTCCGGACTAGCGGGAGTAAGTGAGCAGTTCTTC.

This clonotype occurred many times. The chain recombines TRBV5-1 with TRBJ2-7, with 8 bases matching TRBD1. The V segment lost 0 bases and the J segment 4 bases; nucleotides outside the gene matches: 9. Germline CDR1 is SGHRS and CDR2 is YFSETQ. The CDR3 covers 16 residues. The CDR3 sequence: CASSLAGGQVGYEQYF. DNA of the CDR3: TGCGCCAGCAGCTTGGCCGGGGGACAGGTGGGTTACGAGCAGTACTTC.

In this sample, this clonotype turned up a few times. The chain is built from TRBV19 and TRBJ2-2; 7 bases match TRBD2. Germline V gene sequence: CDR1 LNHDA, CDR2 SQIVND (reference sequence). After removal of 8 bases from V and 6 bases from J, the junction contained 6 bases not matched to a gene. The CDR3 loop spans 13 amino acids. CDR3 loop: CASFRRGAGELFF. The CDR3 DNA reads TGTGCCAGTTTCCGACGGGGGGCCGGGGAGCTGTTTTTT.